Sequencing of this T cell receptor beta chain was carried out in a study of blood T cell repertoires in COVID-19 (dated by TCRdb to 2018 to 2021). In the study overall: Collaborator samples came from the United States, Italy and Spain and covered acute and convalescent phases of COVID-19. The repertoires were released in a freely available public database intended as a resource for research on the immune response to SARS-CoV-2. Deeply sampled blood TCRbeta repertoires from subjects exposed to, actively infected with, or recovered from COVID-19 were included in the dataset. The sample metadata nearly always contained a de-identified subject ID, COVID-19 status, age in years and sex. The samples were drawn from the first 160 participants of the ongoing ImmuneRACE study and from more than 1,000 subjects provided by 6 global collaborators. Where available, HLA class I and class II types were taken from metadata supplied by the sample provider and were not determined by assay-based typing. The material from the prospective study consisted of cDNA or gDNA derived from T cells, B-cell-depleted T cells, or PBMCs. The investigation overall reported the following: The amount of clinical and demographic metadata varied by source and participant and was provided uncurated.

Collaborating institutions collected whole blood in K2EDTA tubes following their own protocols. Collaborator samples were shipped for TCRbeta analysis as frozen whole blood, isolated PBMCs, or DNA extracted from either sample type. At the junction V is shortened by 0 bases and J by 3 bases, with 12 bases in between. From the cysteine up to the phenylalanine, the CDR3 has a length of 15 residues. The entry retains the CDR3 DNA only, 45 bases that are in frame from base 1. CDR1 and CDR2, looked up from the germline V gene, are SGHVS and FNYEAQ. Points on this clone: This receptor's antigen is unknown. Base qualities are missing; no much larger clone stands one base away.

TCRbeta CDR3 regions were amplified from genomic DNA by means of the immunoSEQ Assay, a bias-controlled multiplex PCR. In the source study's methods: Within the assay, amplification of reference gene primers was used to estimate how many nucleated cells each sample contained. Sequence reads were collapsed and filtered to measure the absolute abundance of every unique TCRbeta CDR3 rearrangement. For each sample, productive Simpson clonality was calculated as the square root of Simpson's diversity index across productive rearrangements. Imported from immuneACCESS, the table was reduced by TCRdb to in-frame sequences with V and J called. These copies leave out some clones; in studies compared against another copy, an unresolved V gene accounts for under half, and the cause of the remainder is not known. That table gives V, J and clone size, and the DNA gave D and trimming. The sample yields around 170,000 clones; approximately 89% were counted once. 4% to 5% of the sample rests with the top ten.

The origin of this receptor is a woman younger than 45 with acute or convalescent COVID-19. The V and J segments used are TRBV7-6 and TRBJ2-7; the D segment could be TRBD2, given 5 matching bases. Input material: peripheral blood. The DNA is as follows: TGTGCCAGCAGCTTAGCGCGAGCGGACGTCTACGAGCAGTACTTC. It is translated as CASSLARADVYEQYF.